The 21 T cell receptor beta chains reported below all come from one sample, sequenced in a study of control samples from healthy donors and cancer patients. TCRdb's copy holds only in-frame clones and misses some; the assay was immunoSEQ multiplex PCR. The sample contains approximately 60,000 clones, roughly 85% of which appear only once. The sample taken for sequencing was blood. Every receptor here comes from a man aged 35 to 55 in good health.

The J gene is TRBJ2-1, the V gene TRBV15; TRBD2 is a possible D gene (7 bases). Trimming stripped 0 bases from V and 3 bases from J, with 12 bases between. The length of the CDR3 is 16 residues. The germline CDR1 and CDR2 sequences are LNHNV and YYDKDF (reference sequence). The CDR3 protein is CATSRDRGLNYNEQFF. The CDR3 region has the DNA TGTGCCACCAGCAGAGACAGGGGACTAAACTACAATGAGCAGTTCTTC.

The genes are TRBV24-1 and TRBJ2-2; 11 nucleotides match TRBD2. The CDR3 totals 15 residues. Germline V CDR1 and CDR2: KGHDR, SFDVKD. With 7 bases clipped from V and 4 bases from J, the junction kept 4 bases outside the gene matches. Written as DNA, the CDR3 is TGTGCCACCAGGGATAGCGGGAGGGCCACCGGGGAGCTGTTTTTT. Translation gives CATRDSGRATGELFF.

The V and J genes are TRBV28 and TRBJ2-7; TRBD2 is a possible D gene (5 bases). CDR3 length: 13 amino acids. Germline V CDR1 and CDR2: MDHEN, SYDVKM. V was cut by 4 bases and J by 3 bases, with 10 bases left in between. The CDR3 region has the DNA TGTGCCAGCAGTTCGAGCGGATTCTACGAGCAGTACTTC. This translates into CASSSSGFYEQYF.

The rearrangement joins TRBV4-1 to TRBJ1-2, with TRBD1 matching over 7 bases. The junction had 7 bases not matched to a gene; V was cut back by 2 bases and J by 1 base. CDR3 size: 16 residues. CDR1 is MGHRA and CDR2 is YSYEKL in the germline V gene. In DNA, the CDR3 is TGCGCCAGCAGCCAACTAGGACAGGCCCTTAACTATGGCTACACCTTC. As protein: CASSQLGQALNYGYTF.

CDR3 sequence reads: CAWSTAGANEKLFF. CDR3 bases: TGTGCCTGGAGTACCGCAGGGGCCAATGAAAAACTGTTTTTT. V is TRBV30 and J is TRBJ1-4, with a possible D match to TRBD1 (6 bases). The CDR3 length is 14 residues. V lost 2 bases, J lost 5 bases, and 12 bases lay in between. Germline V gene lookup returns CDR1 GTSNPN and CDR2 SVGIG (reference sequence).

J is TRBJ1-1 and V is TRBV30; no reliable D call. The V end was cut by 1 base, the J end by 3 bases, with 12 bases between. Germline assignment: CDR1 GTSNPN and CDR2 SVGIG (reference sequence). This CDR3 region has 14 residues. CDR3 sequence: CAWSALIRDTEAFF. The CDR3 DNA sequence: TGTGCCTGGAGTGCACTGATTCGGGACACTGAAGCTTTCTTT.

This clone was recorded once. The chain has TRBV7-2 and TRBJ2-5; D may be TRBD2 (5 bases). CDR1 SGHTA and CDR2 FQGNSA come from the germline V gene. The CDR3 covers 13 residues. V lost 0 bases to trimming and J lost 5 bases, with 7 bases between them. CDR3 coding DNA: TGTGCCAGCAGCTTAGCTGCGGGTGAGACCCAGTACTTC. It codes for CASSLAAGETQYF. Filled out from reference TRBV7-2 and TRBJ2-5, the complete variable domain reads GAGVSQSPSNKVTEKGKDVELRCDPISGHTALYWYRQSLGQGLEFLIYFQGNSAPDKSGLPSDRFSAERTGGSVSTLTIQRTQQEDSAVYLCASSLAAGETQYFGPGTRLLVL.

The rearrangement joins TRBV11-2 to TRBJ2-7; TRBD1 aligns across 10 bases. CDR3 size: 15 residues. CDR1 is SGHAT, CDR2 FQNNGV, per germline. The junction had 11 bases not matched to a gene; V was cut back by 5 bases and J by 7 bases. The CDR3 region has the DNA TGTGCCAGCAGCCTAACAAACGACAGGGGGCTAGAGCAGTACTTC. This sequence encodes CASSLTNDRGLEQYF. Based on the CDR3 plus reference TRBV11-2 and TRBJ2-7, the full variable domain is EAGVAQSPRYKIIEKRQSVAFWCNPISGHATLYWYQQILGQGPKLLIQFQNNGVVDDSQLPKDRFSAERLKGVDSTLKIQPAKLEDSAVYLCASSLTNDRGLEQYFGPGTRLTVT.

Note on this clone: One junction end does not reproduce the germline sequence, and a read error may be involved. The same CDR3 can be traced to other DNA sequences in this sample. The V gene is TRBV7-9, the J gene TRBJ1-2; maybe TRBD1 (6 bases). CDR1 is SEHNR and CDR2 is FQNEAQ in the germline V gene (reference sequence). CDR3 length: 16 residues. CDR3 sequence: CASSTPNREGAYGYTF. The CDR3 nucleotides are TGCGCCAGCAGCACTCCCAACAGGGAGGGCGCCTATGGCTACACCTTC.

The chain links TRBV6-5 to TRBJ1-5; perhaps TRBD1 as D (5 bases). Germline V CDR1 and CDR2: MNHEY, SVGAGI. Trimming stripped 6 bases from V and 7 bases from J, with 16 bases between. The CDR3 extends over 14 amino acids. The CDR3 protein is CASRHRQGSQPQHF. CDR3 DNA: TGTGCCAGCAGACATCGGCAGGGCTCCCAGCCCCAGCATTTT.

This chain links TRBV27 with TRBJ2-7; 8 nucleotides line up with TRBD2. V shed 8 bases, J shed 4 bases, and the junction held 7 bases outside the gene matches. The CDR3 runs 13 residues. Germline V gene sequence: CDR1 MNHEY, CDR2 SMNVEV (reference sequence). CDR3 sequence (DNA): TGTGCCAGCTCCGCGGGACTAGGATACGAGCAGTACTTC. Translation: CASSAGLGYEQYF.

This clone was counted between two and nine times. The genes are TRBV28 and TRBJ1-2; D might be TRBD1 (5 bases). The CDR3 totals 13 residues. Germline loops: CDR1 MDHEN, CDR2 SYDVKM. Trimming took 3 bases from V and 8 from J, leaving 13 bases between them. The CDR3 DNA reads TGTGCCAGCAGTTTTTCGGCAGGGTTCGGCTACACCTTC. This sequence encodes CASSFSAGFGYTF.

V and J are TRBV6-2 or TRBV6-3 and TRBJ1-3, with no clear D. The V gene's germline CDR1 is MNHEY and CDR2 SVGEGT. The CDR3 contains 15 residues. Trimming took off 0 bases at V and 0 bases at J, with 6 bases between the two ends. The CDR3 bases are TGTGCCAGCAGTTACTCGGCTGCCTCTGGAAACACCATATATTTT. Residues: CASSYSAASGNTIYF.

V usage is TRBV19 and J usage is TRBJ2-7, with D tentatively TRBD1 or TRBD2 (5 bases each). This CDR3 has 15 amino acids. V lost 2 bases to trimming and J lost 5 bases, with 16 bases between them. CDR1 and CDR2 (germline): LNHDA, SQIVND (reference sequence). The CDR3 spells CASSISLGVVNEQYF. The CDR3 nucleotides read TGTGCCAGTAGTATATCTCTGGGGGTAGTGAACGAGCAGTACTTC.

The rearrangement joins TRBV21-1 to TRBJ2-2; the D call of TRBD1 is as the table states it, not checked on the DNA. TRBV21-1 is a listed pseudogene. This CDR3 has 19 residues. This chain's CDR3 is CASSKYSHGGTGGRGELFF. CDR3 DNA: TGTGCCAGCAGCAAATATTCTCACGGCGGGACAGGGGGCCGCGGGGAGCTGTTTTTT.

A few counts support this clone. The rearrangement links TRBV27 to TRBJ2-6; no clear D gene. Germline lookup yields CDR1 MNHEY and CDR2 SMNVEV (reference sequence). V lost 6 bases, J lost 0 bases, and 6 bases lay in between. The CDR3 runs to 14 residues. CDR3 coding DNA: TGTGCCAGCAGCTTCCTCTCTGGGGCCAACGTCCTGACTTTC. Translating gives CASSFLSGANVLTF.

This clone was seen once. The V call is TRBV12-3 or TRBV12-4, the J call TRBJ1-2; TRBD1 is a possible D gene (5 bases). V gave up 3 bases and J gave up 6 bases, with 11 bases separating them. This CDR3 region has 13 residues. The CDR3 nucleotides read TGTGCCAGCAGTTTTCTTCGACAGAATGGCTACACCTTC. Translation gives CASSFLRQNGYTF.

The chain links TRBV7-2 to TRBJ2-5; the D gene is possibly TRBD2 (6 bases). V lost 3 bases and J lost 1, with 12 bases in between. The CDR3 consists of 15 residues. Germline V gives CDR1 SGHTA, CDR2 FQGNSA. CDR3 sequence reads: CASSLDGGPQETQYF. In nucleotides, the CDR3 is TGTGCCAGCAGCTTGGACGGGGGACCCCAAGAGACCCAGTACTTC.

For the CDR3, the DNA is TGTGCCACCAGGGGGACAGGGGCTAACGAGCAGTACTTC. Amino acids: CATRGTGANEQYF. The rearrangement joins TRBV24-1 to TRBJ2-7, with TRBD1 identical over 10 bases. CDR3 length: 13 residues. The V gene end was trimmed by 7 bases and the J gene end by 5 bases; junction bases not matched to a gene: 4. The germline CDR1 and CDR2 sequences are KGHDR and SFDVKD.

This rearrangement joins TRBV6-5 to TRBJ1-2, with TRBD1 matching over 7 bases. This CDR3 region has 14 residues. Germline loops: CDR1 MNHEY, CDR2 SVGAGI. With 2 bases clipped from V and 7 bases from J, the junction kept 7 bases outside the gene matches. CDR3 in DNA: TGTGCCAGCAGTTACAAGCAGGGGGGAGGTGGCTACACCTTC. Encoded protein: CASSYKQGGGGYTF.

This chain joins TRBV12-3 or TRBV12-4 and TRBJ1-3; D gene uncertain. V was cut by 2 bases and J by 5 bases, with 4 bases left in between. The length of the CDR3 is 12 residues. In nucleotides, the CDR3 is TGTGCCAGCAGTTTACGCCGAAACACCATATATTTT. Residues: CASSLRRNTIYF.